The present entry profiles one TCR beta chain with its context. Its matching antigen is unknown. This specimen belongs to a study of shared clonotypes between healthy human individuals. An even split of each subset's genomic DNA across several immunoSEQ plates was performed. The repertoire was sequenced with immunoSEQ multiplex PCR; TCRdb's copy has only in-frame clones and lacks some. The table records some 980,000 clones, approximately 80% of them present only once. CDR3 length equals 15 residues. Per germline, CDR1 MDHEN and CDR2 SYDVKM. V lost 6 bases and J lost 0, with 12 bases in between. Healthy HIV-negative adults without recent acute infections or vaccinations served as donors. It was into CD45RA+ naive and CD45RA-negative memory subsets that the CD4+ cells were split. Study observations and caveats: Some naive CD4 clonotypes, around 4.7%, turned up in common across several donors.

The sequenced material came from memory CD4+ T cells sorted from blood. Subset given: CD45RA-negative fraction. The source is a man younger than 30 in good health. This chain links TRBV28 with TRBJ2-4; D is uncertain. The CDR3, as DNA: TGTGCCAGCAGCAGCAGGCGGTTAGCCAAAAACATTCAGTACTTC. It is translated as CASSSRRLAKNIQYF. The full variable domain, with the rest looked up from reference TRBV28 and TRBJ2-4, is DVKVTQSSRYLVKRTGEKVFLECVQDMDHENMFWYRQDPGLGLRLIYFSYDVKMKEKGDIPEGYSVSREKKERFSLILESASTNQTSMYLCASSSRRLAKNIQYFGAGTRLSVL.